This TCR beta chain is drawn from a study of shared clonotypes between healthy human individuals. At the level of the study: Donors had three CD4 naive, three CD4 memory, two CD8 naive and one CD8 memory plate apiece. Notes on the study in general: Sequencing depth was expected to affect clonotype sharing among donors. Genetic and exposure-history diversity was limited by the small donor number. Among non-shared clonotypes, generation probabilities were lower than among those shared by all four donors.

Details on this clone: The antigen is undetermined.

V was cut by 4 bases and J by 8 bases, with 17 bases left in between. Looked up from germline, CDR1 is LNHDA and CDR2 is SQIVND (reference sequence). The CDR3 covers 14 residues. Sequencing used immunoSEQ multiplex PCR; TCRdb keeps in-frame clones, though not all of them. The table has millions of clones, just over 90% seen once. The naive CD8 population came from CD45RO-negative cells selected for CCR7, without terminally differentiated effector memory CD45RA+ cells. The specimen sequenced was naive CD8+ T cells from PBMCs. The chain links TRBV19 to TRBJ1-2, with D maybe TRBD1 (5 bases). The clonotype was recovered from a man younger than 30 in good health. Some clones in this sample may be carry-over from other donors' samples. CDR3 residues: CASSTSGWEEGYTF. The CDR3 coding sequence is TGTGCCAGTAGTACGTCAGGGTGGGAGGAAGGCTACACCTTC. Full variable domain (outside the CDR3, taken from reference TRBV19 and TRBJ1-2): DGGITQSPKYLFRKEGQNVTLSCEQNLNHDAMYWYRQDPGQGLRLIYYSQIVNDFQKGDIAEGYSVSREKKESFPLTVTSAQKNPTAFYLCASSTSGWEEGYTFGSGTRLTVV.